This TCR beta chain stems from a study of blood T cell repertoires in COVID-19. V was shortened by 5 bases and J by 2 bases, with 24 bases between the two germline ends. CDR3 length equals 18 residues. Germline values: CDR1 SGHAT, CDR2 FQNNGV. As handled by the study authors: Researchers report that nucleated cell counts were estimated from reference gene primer amplification. TCRdb's copy holds only in-frame clones and misses some; the assay was immunoSEQ multiplex PCR. The DNA gave D and trimming, while V, J and clone size come from that table. The repertoire has roughly 250,000 clones, approximately 83% of them found once; the top ten carry approximately 9.6%.

The rearrangement uses TRBV11-2 and TRBJ2-5; TRBD1 is a possible D gene (6 bases). This receptor was identified in an elderly woman with acute or convalescent COVID-19. Sequencing was carried out using peripheral blood. CDR3 in amino acids: CASSAQPSGQKLQETQYF. CDR3 bases: TGTGCCAGCAGCGCACAGCCTTCGGGACAAAAACTTCAAGAGACCCAGTACTTC.